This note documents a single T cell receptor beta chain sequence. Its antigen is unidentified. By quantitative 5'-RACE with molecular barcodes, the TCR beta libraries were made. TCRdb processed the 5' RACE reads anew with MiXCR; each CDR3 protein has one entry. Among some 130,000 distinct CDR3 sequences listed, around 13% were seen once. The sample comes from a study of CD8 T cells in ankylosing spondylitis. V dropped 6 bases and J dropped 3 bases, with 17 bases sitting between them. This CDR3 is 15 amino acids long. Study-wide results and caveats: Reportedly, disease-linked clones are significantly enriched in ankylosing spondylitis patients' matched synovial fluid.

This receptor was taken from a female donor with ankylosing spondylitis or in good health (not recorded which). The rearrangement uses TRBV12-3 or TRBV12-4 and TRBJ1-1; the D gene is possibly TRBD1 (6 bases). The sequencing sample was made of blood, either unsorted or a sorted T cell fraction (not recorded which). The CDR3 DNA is TGTGCCAGCAGACAAAGGGGGGAAGGGTACACTGAAGCTTTCTTT. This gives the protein CASRQRGEGYTEAFF.